The 10 T cell receptor beta chains below were found in one sample sequenced in a study of cytomegalovirus exposure and HLA in healthy donors. Primers included in the PCR were 60 Vbeta and 13 Jbeta primers. Only in-frame clones appear in the TCRdb table, and some are missing; sequencing was by immunoSEQ multiplex PCR. The profile shows some 140,000 clones, over 60% of them singletons. The sequencing input was PBMCs. These receptor sequences come from a young man in good health and CMV-seronegative.

J is TRBJ2-7 and V is TRBV14; tentatively, D is TRBD2 (5 bases). With 2 bases removed from V and 3 bases from J, the gap between germline ends came to 11 bases. The CDR3 has 14 residues. Germline CDR1 SGHDN, CDR2 FVKESK. CDR3 sequence: CASSQRGNRYEQYF. CDR3 nucleotides: TGTGCCAGCAGCCAACGGGGAAATCGCTACGAGCAGTACTTC.

The V gene is TRBV11-2, the J gene TRBJ1-1; D may be TRBD1 (6 bases). The CDR3 extends over 15 amino acids. In germline, CDR1 is SGHAT, CDR2 FQNNGV. Trimming left V 1 base short and J 1 base short, with 10 bases between. The CDR3 protein is CASSLALQGNTEAFF. The CDR3 coding sequence is TGTGCCAGCAGCTTAGCCTTACAGGGGAACACTGAAGCTTTCTTT.

The rearrangement uses TRBV30 and TRBJ2-3; D not certain. There are 14 residues in the CDR3. The germline gives CDR1 GTSNPN, CDR2 SVGIG (reference sequence). V was clipped by 4 bases and J by 2 bases, with 13 bases between them. The CDR3 sequence is CAWTPRVPTDTQYF. CDR3 coding DNA: TGTGCCTGGACTCCCCGGGTACCCACAGATACGCAGTATTTT.

V is TRBV7-3 and J is TRBJ2-5; 13 positions match TRBD2. Germline CDR1 and CDR2: SGHTA and FQGTGA. This CDR3 is built from 17 residues. Losses at the gene ends were 5 bases for V and 5 bases for J; bases not matched to a gene: 11. The CDR3 region has the DNA TGTGCCAGCAGCCCCGAAGGACTAGCGGGAGTATCGGAGACCCAGTACTTC. This sequence encodes CASSPEGLAGVSETQYF.

V gene TRBV28 combines with J gene TRBJ2-7; no clear D. With 5 bases removed from V and 3 bases from J, the gap between germline ends came to 5 bases. Germline CDR1 and CDR2: MDHEN and SYDVKM. CDR3 length: 11 amino acids. CDR3 nucleotide sequence: TGTGCCAGCAGTCCAGGCTACGAGCAGTACTTC. It encodes CASSPGYEQYF.

The chain couples TRBV6-1 to TRBJ1-5; D call uncertain. This CDR3 is 13 amino acids long. Between the trimmed V and J ends, which lost 2 bases and 6 bases, there was a span of 8 bases. Germline values: CDR1 MNHNS, CDR2 SASEGT. The CDR3 nucleotides are TGTGCCAGCAGTGAATCGGGGTTTCAGCCCCAGCATTTT. Its protein is CASSESGFQPQHF.

The chain joins TRBV15 to TRBJ2-7, with D possibly TRBD1 on 6 matching bases. Trimming pared 0 bases from V and 4 bases from J, leaving 10 bases between. Germline V lookup: CDR1 LNHNV, CDR2 YYDKDF (reference sequence). The CDR3 length is 14 residues. The CDR3 loop reads CATSRETTGYEQYF. Written as DNA, the CDR3 is TGTGCCACCAGCAGAGAAACCACAGGGTACGAGCAGTACTTC.

The chain has TRBV2 and TRBJ2-1; 8 bases align to TRBD1. Losses at the gene ends were 8 bases for V and 3 bases for J; bases not matched to a gene: 6. The CDR3 totals 14 residues. CDR1 SNHLY and CDR2 FYNNEI come from the germline V gene. The CDR3 reads CASLQGGGYNEQFF. Written as DNA, the CDR3 is TGTGCCAGCTTACAGGGGGGCGGCTACAATGAGCAGTTCTTC.

The chain carries TRBV2 and TRBJ2-1; 7 positions agree with TRBD2. The CDR3 consists of 15 residues. Germline loops: CDR1 SNHLY, CDR2 FYNNEI. The ends lost 3 bases at V and 7 bases at J; junction bases unmatched: 9. The CDR3 sequence: CASSERLAVGNEQFF. CDR3 bases: TGTGCCAGCAGTGAGCGGCTAGCGGTCGGGAATGAGCAGTTCTTC.

CDR3: CSVGTLAGSGVGELFF. Written as DNA, the CDR3 is TGCAGCGTCGGGACCTTAGCGGGGAGCGGGGTCGGGGAGCTGTTTTTT. The chain is built from TRBV29-1 and TRBJ2-2, with 8 bases identical to TRBD2. J was trimmed by 7 bases and V by 6 bases; bases with no gene match: 16. The CDR3 runs to 16 residues. Germline CDR1 SQVTM, CDR2 ANQGSEA.